This T cell receptor beta chain came from a study of identical twins. Study-level results: The study reached conclusions through statistical analysis that was cross-sectional, not following the same donors. Models predicted less out-of-frame TCR alpha sharing in monozygotic twins than was found.

This clonotype turned up a few times. The antigen remains unidentified. TCRdb fed the 5' RACE reads into MiXCR, producing one record per CDR3 protein. This sample carries hundreds of thousands of distinct CDR3 sequences, 21% of them seen once, and the ten largest clones take roughly 4%. Another study also made use of these data, one on T cells expressing NK-cell markers. Per that study: Among several donors, these clonotypes also ranked first in the CD3+CD56-NKG2C+ fraction.

The sample consisted of PBMCs. This clonotype originated in a woman in her late teens or twenties in good health.

The CDR3 region is CASANTQETQYF. CDR3 bases: TGTGCCAGCGCTAACACCCAAGAGACCCAGTACTTC. The chain uses TRBV6-6 and TRBJ2-5, with D uncertain. CDR1 is MNHNY, CDR2 SVGAGI, per germline (reference sequence). The CDR3 runs to 12 residues. The V end was cut by 8 bases, the J end by 1 base, with 8 bases between.